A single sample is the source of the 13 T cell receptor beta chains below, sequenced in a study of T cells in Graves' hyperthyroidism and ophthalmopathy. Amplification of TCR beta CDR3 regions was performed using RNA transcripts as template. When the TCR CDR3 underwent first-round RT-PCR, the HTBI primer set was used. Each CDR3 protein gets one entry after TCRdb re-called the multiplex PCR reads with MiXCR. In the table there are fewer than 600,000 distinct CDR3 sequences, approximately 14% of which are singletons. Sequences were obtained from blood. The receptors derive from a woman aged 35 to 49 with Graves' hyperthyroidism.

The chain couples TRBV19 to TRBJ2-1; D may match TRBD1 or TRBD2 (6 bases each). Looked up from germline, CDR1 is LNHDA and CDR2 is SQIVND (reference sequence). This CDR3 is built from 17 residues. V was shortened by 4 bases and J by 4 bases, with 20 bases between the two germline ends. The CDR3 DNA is TGTGCCAGTAGTAGACTGCGGGACAAAGGAAAGTACAATGAGCAGTTCTTC. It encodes CASSRLRDKGKYNEQFF.

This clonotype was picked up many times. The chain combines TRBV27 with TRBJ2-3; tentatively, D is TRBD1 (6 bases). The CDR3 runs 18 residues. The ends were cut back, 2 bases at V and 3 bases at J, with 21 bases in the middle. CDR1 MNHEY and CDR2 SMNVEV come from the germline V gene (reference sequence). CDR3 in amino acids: CASSLRLSLGGVTDTQYF. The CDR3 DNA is TGTGCCAGCAGTTTACGCCTTTCTCTAGGGGGAGTAACAGATACGCAGTATTTT.

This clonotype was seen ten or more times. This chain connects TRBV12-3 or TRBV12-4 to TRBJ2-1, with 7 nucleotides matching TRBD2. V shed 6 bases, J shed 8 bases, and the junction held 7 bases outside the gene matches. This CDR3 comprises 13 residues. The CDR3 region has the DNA TGTGCCAGCAGCTCCCCAGGGAGGGATGAGCAGTTCTTC. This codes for CASSSPGRDEQFF.

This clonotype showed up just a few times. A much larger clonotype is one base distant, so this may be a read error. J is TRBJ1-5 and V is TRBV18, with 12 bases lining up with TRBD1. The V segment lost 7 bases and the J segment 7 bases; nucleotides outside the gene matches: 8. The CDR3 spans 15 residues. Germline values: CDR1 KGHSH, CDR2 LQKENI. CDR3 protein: CASLQGTGGGQPQHF. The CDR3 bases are TGTGCCAGCTTACAGGGGACAGGGGGCGGGCAGCCCCAGCATTTT.

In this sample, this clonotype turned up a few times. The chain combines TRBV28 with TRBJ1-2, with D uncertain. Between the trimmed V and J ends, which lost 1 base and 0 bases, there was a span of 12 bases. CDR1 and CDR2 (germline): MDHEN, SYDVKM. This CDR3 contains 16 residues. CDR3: CASSLSTANPNYGYTF. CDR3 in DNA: TGTGCCAGCAGTTTATCTACCGCAAACCCTAACTATGGCTACACCTTC.

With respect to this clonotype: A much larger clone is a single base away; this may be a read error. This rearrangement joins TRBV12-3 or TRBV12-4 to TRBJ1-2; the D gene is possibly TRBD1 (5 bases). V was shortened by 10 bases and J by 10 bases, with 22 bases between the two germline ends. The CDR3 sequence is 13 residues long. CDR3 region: CATTLVGAHDYTF. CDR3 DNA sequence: TGTGCCACCACCCTAGTCGGGGCGCATGACTACACCTTC.

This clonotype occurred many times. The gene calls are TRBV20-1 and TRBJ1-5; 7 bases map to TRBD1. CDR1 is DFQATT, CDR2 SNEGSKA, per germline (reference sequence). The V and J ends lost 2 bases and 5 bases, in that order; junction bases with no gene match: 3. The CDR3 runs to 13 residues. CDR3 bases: TGCAGTGCTAGACGAACAGGGGATCAGCCCCAGCATTTT. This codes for CSARRTGDQPQHF.

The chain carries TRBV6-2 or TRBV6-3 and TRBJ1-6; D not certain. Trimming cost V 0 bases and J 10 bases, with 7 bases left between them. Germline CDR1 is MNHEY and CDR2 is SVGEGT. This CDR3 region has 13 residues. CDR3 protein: CASSYSWISPLHF. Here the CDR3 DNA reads TGTGCCAGCAGTTACTCTTGGATATCACCCCTCCACTTT.

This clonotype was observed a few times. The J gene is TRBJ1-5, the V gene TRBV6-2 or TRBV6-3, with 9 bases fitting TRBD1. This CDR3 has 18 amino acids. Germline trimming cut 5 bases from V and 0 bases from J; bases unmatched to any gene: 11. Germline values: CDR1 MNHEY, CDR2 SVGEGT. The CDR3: CASSPSTGGHYSNQPQHF. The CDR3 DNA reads TGTGCCAGCAGTCCCTCGACAGGGGGACATTATAGCAATCAGCCCCAGCATTTT.

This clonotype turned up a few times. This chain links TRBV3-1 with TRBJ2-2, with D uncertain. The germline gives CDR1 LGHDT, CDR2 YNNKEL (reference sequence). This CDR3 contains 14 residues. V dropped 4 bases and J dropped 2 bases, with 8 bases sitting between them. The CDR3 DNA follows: TGTGCCAGCAGCCCTGACTTAAACACCGGGGAGCTGTTTTTT. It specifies CASSPDLNTGELFF. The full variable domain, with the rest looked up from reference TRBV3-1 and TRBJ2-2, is DTAVSQTPKYLVTQMGNDKSIKCEQNLGHDTMYWYKQDSKKFLKIMFSYNNKELIINETVPNRFSPKSPDKAHLNLHINSLELGDSAVYFCASSPDLNTGELFFGEGSRLTVL.

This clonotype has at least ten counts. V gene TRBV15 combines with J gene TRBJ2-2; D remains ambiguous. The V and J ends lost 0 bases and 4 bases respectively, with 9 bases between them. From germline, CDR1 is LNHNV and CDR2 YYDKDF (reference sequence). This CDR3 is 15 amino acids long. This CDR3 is CATSREVTITGELFF. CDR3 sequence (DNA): TGTGCCACCAGCAGAGAGGTGACCATCACCGGGGAGCTGTTTTTT.

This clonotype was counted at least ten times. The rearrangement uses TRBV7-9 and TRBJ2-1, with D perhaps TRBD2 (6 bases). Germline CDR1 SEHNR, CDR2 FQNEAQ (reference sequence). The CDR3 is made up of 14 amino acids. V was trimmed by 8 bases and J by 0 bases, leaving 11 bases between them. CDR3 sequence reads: CASPHSGSYNEQFF. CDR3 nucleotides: TGTGCCAGCCCGCATAGCGGCTCCTACAATGAGCAGTTCTTC.

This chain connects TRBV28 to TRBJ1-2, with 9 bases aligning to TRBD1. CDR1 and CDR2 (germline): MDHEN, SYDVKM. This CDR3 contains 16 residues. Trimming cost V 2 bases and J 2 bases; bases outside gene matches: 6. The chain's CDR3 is CASSLGTGRTNYGYTF. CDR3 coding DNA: TGTGCCAGCAGTTTAGGGACAGGGCGAACCAACTATGGCTACACCTTC.